Below, 22 T cell receptor beta chains from the same sample are listed, as sequenced in a study of T cell responses to AZD1222 COVID-19 vaccine. The method was immunoSEQ multiplex PCR; TCRdb's version includes in-frame clones alone and lacks a portion of them. In the table there are approximately 140,000 clones, around 90% of which are singletons. The sample here was peripheral blood, taken 28 days after the second AZD1222 dose. These receptors were taken from an adult who received the AZD1222 COVID-19 vaccine.

CDR3 protein: CASRESGLTYGYTF. CDR3 nucleotide sequence: TGTGCCAGTCGGGAGAGCGGGTTGACCTATGGCTACACCTTC. This rearrangement joins TRBV27 to TRBJ1-2; D remains unclear. V lost 9 bases and J 4 bases, leaving 18 bases between the germline ends. The germline CDR1 and CDR2 sequences are MNHEY and SMNVEV (reference sequence). The CDR3 spans 14 residues.

The gene calls are TRBV18 and TRBJ1-2; possible D gene TRBD1, 6 bases. The CDR3 extends over 14 amino acids. Trimming took 3 bases from V and 4 from J, leaving 12 bases between them. In germline, CDR1 is KGHSH, CDR2 LQKENI. The CDR3: CASSPGARGYGYTF. Written as DNA, the CDR3 is TGTGCCAGCTCACCGGGGGCGCGAGGCTATGGCTACACCTTC.

The V gene is TRBV28, the J gene TRBJ1-1, with D possibly matching TRBD1 (6 bases). The germline V gene encodes CDR1 MDHEN and CDR2 SYDVKM. Trimming left V 10 bases short and J 3 bases short, with 12 bases between. The CDR3 consists of 12 residues. CDR3 nucleotide sequence: TGTGCCACCCGGGGGCTGCACACTGAAGCTTTCTTT. This sequence encodes CATRGLHTEAFF.

V and J are TRBV5-1 and TRBJ2-3, with 8 bases fitting TRBD2. The V gene end was trimmed by 5 bases and the J gene end by 4 bases; junction bases not matched to a gene: 15. CDR3 size: 17 residues. Germline CDR1 SGHRS, CDR2 YFSETQ. CDR3 in amino acids: CASSPGLAGGGADTQYF. The DNA for the CDR3 is TGCGCCAGCAGTCCTGGGTTGGCGGGAGGAGGTGCAGATACGCAGTATTTT.

This clone was observed a handful of times. The chain joins TRBV9 to TRBJ2-7, with TRBD2 identical over 9 bases. V trimming: 0 bases; J trimming: 4 bases; junction bases outside the gene matches: 2. Per germline, CDR1 SGDLS and CDR2 YYNGEE. The CDR3 extends over 14 amino acids. The CDR3 DNA is TGTGCCAGCAGCGTAGAGACTAGCGGTTACGAGCAGTACTTC. Protein product: CASSVETSGYEQYF. The full variable domain, in which reference TRBV9 and TRBJ2-7 provide the parts outside the CDR3, is DSGVTQTPKHLITATGQRVTLRCSPRSGDLSVYWYQQSLDQGLQFLIQYYNGEERAKGNILERFSAQQFPDLHSELNLSSLELGDSALYFCASSVETSGYEQYFGPGTRLTVT.

This clone is a singleton in its sample. V gene TRBV28 combines with J gene TRBJ2-7, with 8 bases matching TRBD1. Germline-derived CDR1 and CDR2 are MDHEN and SYDVKM. After removal of 5 bases from V and 5 bases from J, the junction contained 11 bases not matched to a gene. This CDR3 is built from 15 residues. The CDR3 sequence: CASSKFRTGQNEQYF. The CDR3 DNA reads TGTGCCAGCAGTAAATTCAGGACAGGGCAGAACGAGCAGTACTTC.

This clone has only one observation. The chain carries TRBV21-1 and TRBJ1-6. TRBV21-1 is described as a pseudogene. This CDR3 has 13 residues. CDR3 protein: CASNSVTKKPLHF. The CDR3 DNA reads TGTGCCAGCAATTCCGTTACGAAAAAACCCCTCCACTTT.

The rearrangement uses TRBV24-1 and TRBJ2-1, with 7 positions matching TRBD1. The CDR3 is made up of 16 amino acids. The ends lost 3 bases at V and 3 bases at J; junction bases unmatched: 7. The germline V gene encodes CDR1 KGHDR and CDR2 SFDVKD. The CDR3 sequence is CATSDHDRAGYNEQFF. The DNA for the CDR3 is TGTGCCACCAGTGATCATGACAGGGCGGGCTACAATGAGCAGTTCTTC.

The rearrangement links TRBV27 to TRBJ2-3; 12 bases match TRBD2. V trimming: 6 bases; J trimming: 1 base; junction bases outside the gene matches: 5. CDR1 is MNHEY, CDR2 SMNVEV, per germline (reference sequence). CDR3 length: 16 residues. CDR3 amino acids: CASRPPSGRGTDTQYF. CDR3 coding DNA: TGTGCCAGCAGGCCCCCTAGCGGGAGGGGCACAGATACGCAGTATTTT.

V is TRBV2 and J is TRBJ2-5; no reliable D call. Germline loops: CDR1 SNHLY, CDR2 FYNNEI. This CDR3 region has 15 residues. Trimming took off 10 bases at V and 4 bases at J, with 22 bases between the two ends. The CDR3 region has the DNA TGTGCCATCAAGGTCCGGGCATTTTTACTAGAGACCCAGTACTTC. This encodes CAIKVRAFLLETQYF.

The rearrangement uses TRBV6-5 and TRBJ1-4, with 8 bases fitting TRBD1. The CDR3 has 13 residues. Germline assignment: CDR1 MNHEY and CDR2 SVGAGI. J was trimmed by 8 bases and V by 6 bases; bases with no gene match: 5. The CDR3 reads CASSVRGREKLFF. The CDR3 nucleotides read TGTGCCAGCAGCGTCAGGGGGCGCGAAAAACTGTTTTTT.

The CDR3 nucleotides are TGTGCCAGCAGCTTATCCGGGAGTTGGTACGAGCAGTACTTC. Amino acids: CASSLSGSWYEQYF. The rearrangement links TRBV7-9 to TRBJ2-7; the D gene is possibly TRBD2 (6 bases). Germline values: CDR1 SEHNR, CDR2 FQNEAQ (reference sequence). The V gene lost 2 bases and the J gene lost 4 bases, with 12 bases spanning the gap. The length of the CDR3 is 14 residues. The variable domain in full, completed from reference TRBV7-9 and TRBJ2-7, reads DTGVSQNPRHKITKRGQNVTFRCDPISEHNRLYWYRQTLGQGPEFLTYFQNEAQLEKSRLLSDRFSAERPKGSFSTLEIQRTEQGDSAMYLCASSLSGSWYEQYFGPGTRLTVT.

The V call is TRBV4-1, the J call TRBJ2-1; 9 bases line up with TRBD2. CDR1 is MGHRA and CDR2 is YSYEKL in the germline V gene. J was trimmed by 12 bases and V by 1 base; bases with no gene match: 10. The CDR3 totals 15 residues. CDR3 amino acids: CASSQGTSDPPGQFF. CDR3 bases: TGCGCCAGCAGCCAAGGGACTAGCGATCCCCCAGGGCAGTTCTTC.

This clone was picked up one time. The chain recombines TRBV2 with TRBJ1-1; 7 bases agree with TRBD1. V shed 6 bases, J shed 0 bases, and the junction held 10 bases outside the gene matches. The CDR3 contains 16 residues. Per the germline V gene, CDR1 is SNHLY and CDR2 is FYNNEI. The CDR3 DNA is TGTGCCAGCAGAACGTCAAGGGGGCAAGTGAACACTGAAGCTTTCTTT. Translation: CASRTSRGQVNTEAFF. The whole variable domain, filled in from reference TRBV2 and TRBJ1-1, reads EPEVTQTPSHQVTQMGQEVILRCVPISNHLYFYWYRQILGQKVEFLVSFYNNEISEKSEIFDDQFSVERPDGSNFTLKIRSTKLEDSAMYFCASRTSRGQVNTEAFFGQGTRLTVV.

V and J are TRBV5-4 and TRBJ1-2; D possibly corresponds to TRBD1 (5 bases). The CDR3 has 14 residues. Trimming took 0 bases from V and 3 from J, leaving 9 bases between them. Germline V gene sequence: CDR1 SGHNT, CDR2 YYREEE (reference sequence). In DNA form, the CDR3 reads TGTGCCAGCAGCTTGGGCGGGGGAGACTATGGCTACACCTTC. Translated, it gives CASSLGGGDYGYTF.

The chain has TRBV19 and TRBJ2-4; TRBD1 agrees at 9 bases. The CDR3 sequence is 16 residues long. V shed 4 bases and J 0 bases; nucleotides not matched to a gene: 4. Germline CDR1 reads LNHDA; CDR2 reads SQIVND (reference sequence). This chain's CDR3 is CASSNRQGGAKNIQYF. The CDR3 DNA follows: TGTGCCAGTAGTAACCGACAGGGGGGAGCCAAAAACATTCAGTACTTC.

V gene TRBV3-1 (or the pseudogene TRBV3-2) combines with J gene TRBJ2-3, with 10 bases aligning to TRBD1. This CDR3 has 13 residues. Losses at the gene ends were 4 bases for V and 14 bases for J; bases not matched to a gene: 9. Germline values: CDR1 LGHDT, CDR2 YNNKEL (reference sequence). CDR3 protein: CASSRTPGQGLYF. CDR3 coding DNA: TGTGCCAGCAGCCGCACCCCGGGACAGGGGTTGTATTTT.

V is TRBV7-9 and J is TRBJ1-2, with 7 bases fitting TRBD1. CDR1 and CDR2 from the germline V gene are SEHNR and FQNEAQ (reference sequence). The CDR3 length is 16 residues. V trimming: 3 bases; J trimming: 2 bases; junction bases outside the gene matches: 9. CDR3 region: CASSFSGGSFNYGYTF. Written as DNA, the CDR3 is TGTGCCAGCAGCTTTTCAGGGGGGAGCTTCAACTATGGCTACACCTTC.

The rearrangement joins TRBV30 to TRBJ1-2, with D possibly TRBD1 on 6 matching bases. The CDR3 covers 14 residues. Looked up from germline, CDR1 is GTSNPN and CDR2 is SVGIG (reference sequence). The ends were cut back, 2 bases at V and 7 bases at J, with 17 bases in the middle. The DNA for the CDR3 is TGTGCCTGGAGTTTCCCAGGACAGTCAACTGGCTACACCTTC. As protein: CAWSFPGQSTGYTF.

This clone was seen only a few times. J is TRBJ1-3 and V is TRBV9; TRBD1 might be the D (6 bases). Trimming took 4 bases from V and 0 from J, leaving 14 bases between them. CDR1 is SGDLS and CDR2 is YYNGEE in the germline V gene. The CDR3 has 16 amino acids. CDR3 loop: CASSITSDSSGNTIYF. The CDR3 nucleotides read TGTGCCAGCAGCATAACTTCGGACAGCTCTGGAAACACCATATATTTT.

The rearrangement links TRBV7-3 to TRBJ1-2, with D possibly TRBD1 on 5 matching bases. The CDR3 sequence is 14 residues long. Germline V CDR1 and CDR2: SGHTA, FQGTGA. The V gene lost 1 base and the J gene lost 4 bases, with 10 bases spanning the gap. The CDR3 DNA reads TGTGCCAGCAGCTTAAGTGCAGGGCCCTATGGCTACACCTTC. Amino acids: CASSLSAGPYGYTF.

The DNA for the CDR3 is TGTGCCAGTAGTATAGAACAAACAGGGCATCAGCCCCAGCATTTT. This gives the protein CASSIEQTGHQPQHF. The chain couples TRBV19 to TRBJ1-5; perhaps TRBD1 as D (6 bases). V was trimmed by 0 bases and J by 5 bases, leaving 11 bases between them. Germline V gene sequence: CDR1 LNHDA, CDR2 SQIVND (reference sequence). This CDR3 spans 15 amino acids.